These T cell receptor beta chains were read from a single sample in a study of PD-1 blockade in classical Hodgkin lymphoma. Repertoires were generated with immunoSEQ multiplex PCR, while TCRdb's copy carries only in-frame clones and drops some. Here the sample spans roughly 17,000 clones, 83% being singletons. This specimen consisted of peripheral blood mononuclear cells (PBMCs), obtained before the fourth cycle of nivolumab. These receptors were collected from a human donor with classical Hodgkin lymphoma. The CDR3 runs from the conserved cysteine through the conserved F or W. Each record gives: V gene, J gene, CDR3 length, CDR3 protein.

TRBV4-1	TRBJ1-5	16	CASSQVGGQGNQPQHF
TRBV6-6	TRBJ2-3	13	CASRIRGTDTQYF
TRBV6-6	TRBJ1-2	13	CASRAGGNYGYTF
TRBV7-9	TRBJ2-1	14	CASSPGLALNEQFF
TRBV12-5	TRBJ2-4	13	CASGSPRTGQPSF
TRBV15	TRBJ2-1	14	CATILASPYNEQFF
TRBV19	TRBJ2-4	16	CASSSSSGGVKNIQYF
TRBV5-1	TRBJ1-6	16	CASSLALGRSYSPLHF
TRBV10-3	TRBJ2-3	13	CAISVVGGDTQYF
TRBV7-9	TRBJ2-5	15	CASSLPAGVRETQYF
TRBV25-1	TRBJ2-2	11	CASRRAGELFF
TRBV6-6	TRBJ1-1	15	CASSYPREWNTEAFF
TRBV7-9	TRBJ2-1	11	CASSLVFEQFF
TRBV6-5	TRBJ1-2	12	CASSYRNYGYTF
TRBV5-1	TRBJ1-4	14	CASSDGFRGEKLFF
TRBV14	TRBJ1-1	16	CASSQMGSGSLTEAFF
TRBV7-9	TRBJ1-6	15	CASSPQGQGDSPLHF
TRBV11-2	TRBJ1-5	13	CASSLGHDGPQHF
TRBV6-6	TRBJ1-4	14	CASRPGQGHEKLFF
TRBV7-9	TRBJ2-3	19	CASSRFRSQRGAGTDTQYF
TRBV5-6	TRBJ2-2	14	CASSLVRATGELFF
TRBV19	TRBJ2-2	13	CASSVGDIGELFF
TRBV9	TRBJ2-5	15	CASSVGPGPEETQYF
TRBV7-6	TRBJ2-7	15	CASSLNSGGSYEQYF
TRBV5-1	TRBJ1-1	13	CASSGGAIAEAFF
TRBV5-1	TRBJ1-2	14	CASSPGQGNYGYTF
TRBV7-8	TRBJ2-7	13	CASSLLPGYEQYF
TRBV7-9	TRBJ1-5	16	CASSLGTGGSNQPQHF
TRBV5-1	TRBJ2-2	15	CASSLSQAGTGELFF